This T cell receptor beta chain came from a study of blood T cell repertoires in COVID-19. Study processing details: Quantification of nucleated cells was approximated via reference gene primer amplification. The method was immunoSEQ multiplex PCR; TCRdb's version includes in-frame clones alone and lacks a portion of them. V, J and clone size were drawn from that table, and D and trimming were deduced from the DNA. The sample shows roughly 280,000 clones, approximately 86% of them seen only once. The CDR3 runs to 10 residues. The receptor was isolated from a man aged 18 to 29 with active or convalescent COVID-19. Sequenced sample: peripheral blood. The V gene is TRBV21-1, the J gene TRBJ2-1; TRBD2, the table's D call, was not compared with the DNA. TRBV21-1 is reported as a pseudogene. The CDR3 here is CAQRGNEQFF. CDR3 sequence (DNA): TGTGCCCAACGGGGGAATGAGCAGTTCTTC.